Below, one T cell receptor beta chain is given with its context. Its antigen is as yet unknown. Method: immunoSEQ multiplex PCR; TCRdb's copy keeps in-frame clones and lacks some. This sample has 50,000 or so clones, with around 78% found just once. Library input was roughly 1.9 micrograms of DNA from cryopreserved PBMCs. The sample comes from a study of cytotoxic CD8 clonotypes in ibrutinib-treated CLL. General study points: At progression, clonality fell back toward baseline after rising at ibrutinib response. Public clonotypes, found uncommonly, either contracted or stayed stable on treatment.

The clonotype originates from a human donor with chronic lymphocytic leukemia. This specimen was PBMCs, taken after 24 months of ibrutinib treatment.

The CDR3, as DNA: TGTGCCAGTAGTATAAGAGCGGGAGTCACTGAGCAGTTCTTC. It codes for CASSIRAGVTEQFF. This chain uses TRBV19 with TRBJ2-1; 8 bases align to TRBD2. V shed 2 bases and J 9 bases; nucleotides not matched to a gene: 6. CDR3 length: 14 residues. The germline V gene encodes CDR1 LNHDA and CDR2 SQIVND (reference sequence).